This T cell receptor beta chain appears in the sequencing data of a study of T cells in Graves' hyperthyroidism and ophthalmopathy. Across the whole study: Prior to any treatment, at the point of initial diagnosis, peripheral blood was collected. Broader study findings: Blood also held most thyroid clonotypes expanded beyond 0.001. A model built on 13 V-J features separated ophthalmopathy from stable hyperthyroidism.

V was shortened by 8 bases and J by 2 bases, with 12 bases between the two germline ends. The CDR3 runs 13 residues. Germline-derived CDR1 and CDR2 are MDHEN and SYDVKM. Amplified TCR beta CDR3 regions derived from RNA transcripts. Using the HTBI primer set, a first-round RT-PCR was run on the TCR CDR3. TCRdb analysed the multiplex PCR reads with MiXCR anew, one entry per CDR3 protein. Of hundreds of thousands of distinct CDR3 sequences listed, around 13% were seen once; the top ten hold 10% to 13%. There are many counts of this clonotype. Its antigen is as yet unknown. This sample holds PBMCs from roughly 10 ml fresh peripheral blood.

The receptor was derived from a young woman with Graves' hyperthyroidism. The sample comprised blood. V usage is TRBV28 and J usage is TRBJ1-1; TRBD1 might be the D (6 bases). The CDR3 DNA follows: TGTGCCAGCCGGAGGGGGTACAACACTGAAGCTTTCTTT. This gives the protein CASRRGYNTEAFF.